Below, one T cell receptor beta chain is given with its context. Antigen specificity is unknown. The data stem from a study of cytomegalovirus exposure and HLA in healthy donors. Study-wide results and limits: CMV serostatus alone was available as immune exposure information. An analysis that was carried out later associated 15,000 to 20,000 TCR beta sequences with HLA alleles at 0.05 false discovery rate. Most subjects had HLA-A and HLA-B alleles reportedly predicted accurately by TCR beta sequences.

Researchers ran the PCR with 60 Vbeta and 13 Jbeta primers. Measured with immunoSEQ multiplex PCR; TCRdb has only the in-frame clones, and not every one. Among about 100,000 clones listed, about 68% were seen once. Germline V gene data show CDR1 as LNHDA and CDR2 as SQIVND (reference sequence). The CDR3 spans 14 residues. The V and J ends lost 5 bases and 2 bases respectively, with 12 bases between them. The receptor's source is a male donor in good health and CMV-seropositive. The sequenced sample consisted of PBMCs. The gene calls are TRBV19 and TRBJ1-2; tentative D call: TRBD1 (6 bases). DNA for the CDR3: TGTGCCAGTAGTCCCCAACAGGGCAACTATGGCTACACCTTC. Protein: CASSPQQGNYGYTF.